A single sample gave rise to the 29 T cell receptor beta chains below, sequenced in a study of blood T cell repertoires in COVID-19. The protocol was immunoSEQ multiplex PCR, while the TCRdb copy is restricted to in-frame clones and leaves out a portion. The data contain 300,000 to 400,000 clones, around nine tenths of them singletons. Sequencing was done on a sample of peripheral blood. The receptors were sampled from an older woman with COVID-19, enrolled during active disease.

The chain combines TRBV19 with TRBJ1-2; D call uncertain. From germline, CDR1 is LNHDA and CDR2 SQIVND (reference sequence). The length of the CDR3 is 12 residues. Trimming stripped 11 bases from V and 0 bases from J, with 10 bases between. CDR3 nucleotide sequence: TGTGCCGGTTGGAGACCTAACTATGGCTACACCTTC. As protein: CAGWRPNYGYTF. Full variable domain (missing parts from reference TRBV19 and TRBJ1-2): DGGITQSPKYLFRKEGQNVTLSCEQNLNHDAMYWYRQDPGQGLRLIYYSQIVNDFQKGDIAEGYSVSREKKESFPLTVTSAQKNPTAFYLCAGWRPNYGYTFGSGTRLTVV.

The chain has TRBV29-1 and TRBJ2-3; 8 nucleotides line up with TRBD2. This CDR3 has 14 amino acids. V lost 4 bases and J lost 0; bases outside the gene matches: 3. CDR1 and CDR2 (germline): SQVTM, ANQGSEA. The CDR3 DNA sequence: TGCAGCGTTGTTGCTAGCGGGAGCACAGATACGCAGTATTTT. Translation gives CSVVASGSTDTQYF.

CDR3 residues: CASSLGASGVETQYF. The CDR3 region has the DNA TGCGCCAGCAGCTTGGGGGCTAGCGGGGTGGAGACCCAGTACTTC. The V call is TRBV5-1, the J call TRBJ2-5, with TRBD2 matching over 9 bases. Trimming cost V 0 bases and J 5 bases; bases outside gene matches: 5. Germline loops: CDR1 SGHRS, CDR2 YFSETQ. CDR3 length equals 15 residues. The full variable domain, completed using reference TRBV5-1 and TRBJ2-5, is KAGVTQTPRYLIKTRGQQVTLSCSPISGHRSVSWYQQTPGQGLQFLFEYFSETQRNKGNFPGRFSGRQFSNSRSEMNVSTLELGDSALYLCASSLGASGVETQYFGPGTRLLVL.

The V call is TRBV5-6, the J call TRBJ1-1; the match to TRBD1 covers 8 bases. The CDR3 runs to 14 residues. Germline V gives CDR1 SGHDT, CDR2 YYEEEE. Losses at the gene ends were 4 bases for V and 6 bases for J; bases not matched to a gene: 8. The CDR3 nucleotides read TGTGCCAGCAGCCTGTGGACAGGGACGCCTGAAGCTTTCTTT. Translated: CASSLWTGTPEAFF.

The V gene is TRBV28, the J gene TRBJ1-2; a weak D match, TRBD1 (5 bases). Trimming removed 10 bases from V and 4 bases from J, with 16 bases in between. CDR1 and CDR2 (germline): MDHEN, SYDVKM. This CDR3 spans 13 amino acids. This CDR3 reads CAIGRDPGYGYTF. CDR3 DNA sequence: TGTGCCATCGGGAGGGACCCCGGCTATGGCTACACCTTC.

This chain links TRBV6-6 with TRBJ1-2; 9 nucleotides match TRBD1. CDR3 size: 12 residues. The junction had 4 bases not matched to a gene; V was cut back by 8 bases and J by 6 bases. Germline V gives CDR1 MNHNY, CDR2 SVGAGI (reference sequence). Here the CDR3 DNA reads TGTGCCAGCCGTTGGGACAGGGATGGCTACACCTTC. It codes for CASRWDRDGYTF.

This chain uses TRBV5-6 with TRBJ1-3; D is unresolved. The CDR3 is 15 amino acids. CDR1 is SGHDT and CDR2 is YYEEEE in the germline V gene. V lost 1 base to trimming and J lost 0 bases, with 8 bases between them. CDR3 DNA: TGTGCCAGCAGCTTGTATAGATACTCTGGAAACACCATATATTTT. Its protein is CASSLYRYSGNTIYF.

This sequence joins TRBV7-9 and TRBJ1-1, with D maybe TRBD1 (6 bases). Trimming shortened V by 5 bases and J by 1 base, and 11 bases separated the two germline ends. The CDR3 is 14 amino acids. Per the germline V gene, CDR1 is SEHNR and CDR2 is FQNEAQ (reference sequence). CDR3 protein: CASSVSTGNTEAFF. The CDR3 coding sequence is TGTGCCAGCAGCGTCTCGACAGGGAACACTGAAGCTTTCTTT. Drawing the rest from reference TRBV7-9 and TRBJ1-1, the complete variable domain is DTGVSQNPRHKITKRGQNVTFRCDPISEHNRLYWYRQTLGQGPEFLTYFQNEAQLEKSRLLSDRFSAERPKGSFSTLEIQRTEQGDSAMYLCASSVSTGNTEAFFGQGTRLTVV.

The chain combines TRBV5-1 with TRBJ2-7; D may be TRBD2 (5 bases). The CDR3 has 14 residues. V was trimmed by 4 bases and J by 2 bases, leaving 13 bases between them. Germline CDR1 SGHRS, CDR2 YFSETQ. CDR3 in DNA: TGCGCCAGCAGCCTAACCTTGGAGGCCTACGAGCAGTACTTC. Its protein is CASSLTLEAYEQYF.

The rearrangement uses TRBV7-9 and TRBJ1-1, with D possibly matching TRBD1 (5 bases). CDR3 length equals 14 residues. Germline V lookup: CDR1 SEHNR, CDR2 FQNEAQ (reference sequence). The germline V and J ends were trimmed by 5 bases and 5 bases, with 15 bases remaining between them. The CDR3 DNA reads TGTGCCAGCAGCATAGGGGACTATCGGACTGAAGCTTTCTTT. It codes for CASSIGDYRTEAFF. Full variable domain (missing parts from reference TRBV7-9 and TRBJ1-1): DTGVSQNPRHKITKRGQNVTFRCDPISEHNRLYWYRQTLGQGPEFLTYFQNEAQLEKSRLLSDRFSAERPKGSFSTLEIQRTEQGDSAMYLCASSIGDYRTEAFFGQGTRLTVV.

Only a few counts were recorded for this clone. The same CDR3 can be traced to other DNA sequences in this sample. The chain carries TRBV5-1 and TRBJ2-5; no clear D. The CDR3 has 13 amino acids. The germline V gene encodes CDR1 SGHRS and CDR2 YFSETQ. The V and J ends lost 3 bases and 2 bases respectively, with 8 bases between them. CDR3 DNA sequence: TGCGCCAGCAGCTCGGCGGCTCAAGAGACCCAGTACTTC. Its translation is CASSSAAQETQYF.

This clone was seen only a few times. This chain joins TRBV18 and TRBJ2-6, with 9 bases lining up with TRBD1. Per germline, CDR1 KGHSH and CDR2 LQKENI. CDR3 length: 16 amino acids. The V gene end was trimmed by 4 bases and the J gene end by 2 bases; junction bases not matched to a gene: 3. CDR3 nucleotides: TGTGCCAGCTCACTACAGGGGGCCGCTGGGGCCAACGTCCTGACTTTC. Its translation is CASSLQGAAGANVLTF.

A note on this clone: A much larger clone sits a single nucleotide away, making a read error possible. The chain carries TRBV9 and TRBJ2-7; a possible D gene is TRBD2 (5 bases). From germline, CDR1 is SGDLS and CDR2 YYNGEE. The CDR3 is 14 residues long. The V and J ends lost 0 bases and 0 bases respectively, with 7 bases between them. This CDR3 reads CASSVDEGSYEQYF. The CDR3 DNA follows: TGTGCCAGCAGCGTAGACGAGGGCTCCTACGAGCAGTACTTC.

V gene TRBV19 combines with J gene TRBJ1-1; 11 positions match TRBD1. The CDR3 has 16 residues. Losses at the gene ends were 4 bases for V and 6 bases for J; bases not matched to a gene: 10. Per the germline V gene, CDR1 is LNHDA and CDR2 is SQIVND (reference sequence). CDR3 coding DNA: TGTGCCAGTAGTAAGGGGACAGGGGGGGATAGGTCTGAAGCTTTCTTT. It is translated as CASSKGTGGDRSEAFF.

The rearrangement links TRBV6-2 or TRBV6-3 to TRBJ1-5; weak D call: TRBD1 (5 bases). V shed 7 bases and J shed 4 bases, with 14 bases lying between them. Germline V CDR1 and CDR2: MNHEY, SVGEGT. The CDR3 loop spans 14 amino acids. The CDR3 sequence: CASTPWGGNQPQHF. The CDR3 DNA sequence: TGTGCCAGCACCCCCTGGGGGGGAAATCAGCCCCAGCATTTT.

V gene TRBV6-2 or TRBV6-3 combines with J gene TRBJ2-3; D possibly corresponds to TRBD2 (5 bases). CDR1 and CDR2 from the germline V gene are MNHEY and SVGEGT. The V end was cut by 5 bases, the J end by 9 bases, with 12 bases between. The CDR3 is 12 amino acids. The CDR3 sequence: CASSLSVGTQYF. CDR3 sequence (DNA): TGTGCCAGCAGTCTTAGCGTAGGAACGCAGTATTTT.

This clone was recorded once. CDR3 residues: CASSLDSPNQPQHF. CDR3 bases: TGTGCCAGCAGCTTGGACAGCCCTAATCAGCCCCAGCATTTT. The chain joins TRBV7-9 to TRBJ1-5, with TRBD1 as a possible D gene (6 bases). In germline, CDR1 is SEHNR, CDR2 FQNEAQ (reference sequence). Trimming took 3 bases from V and 4 from J, leaving 10 bases between them. The CDR3 is 14 amino acids.

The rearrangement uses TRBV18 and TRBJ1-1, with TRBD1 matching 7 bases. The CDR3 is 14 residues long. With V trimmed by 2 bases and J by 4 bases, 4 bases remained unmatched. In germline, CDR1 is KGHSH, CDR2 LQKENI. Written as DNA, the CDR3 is TGTGCCAGCTCACCAAAGCAGGGGGGCACTGAAGCTTTCTTT. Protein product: CASSPKQGGTEAFF. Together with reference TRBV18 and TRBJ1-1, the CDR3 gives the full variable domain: NAGVMQNPRHLVRRRGQEARLRCSPMKGHSHVYWYRQLPEEGLKFMVYLQKENIIDESGMPKERFSAEFPKEGPSILRIQQVVRGDSAAYFCASSPKQGGTEAFFGQGTRLTVV.

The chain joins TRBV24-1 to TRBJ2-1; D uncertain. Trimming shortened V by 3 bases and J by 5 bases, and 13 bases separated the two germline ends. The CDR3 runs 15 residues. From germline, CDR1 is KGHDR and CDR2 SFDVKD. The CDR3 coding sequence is TGTGCCACCAGTGATATAACAGCAGAAAACAATGAGCAGTTCTTC. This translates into CATSDITAENNEQFF.

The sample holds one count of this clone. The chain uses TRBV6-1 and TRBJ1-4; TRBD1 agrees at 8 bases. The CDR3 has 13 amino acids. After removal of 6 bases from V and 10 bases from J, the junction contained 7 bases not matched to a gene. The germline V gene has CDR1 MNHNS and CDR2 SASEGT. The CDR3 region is CASRTGAFSKLFF. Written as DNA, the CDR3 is TGTGCCAGCAGGACAGGGGCCTTTTCAAAACTGTTTTTT.

The CDR3 protein is CASSEAPGFISGANVLTF. CDR3 in DNA: TGTGCCAGCAGTGAAGCGCCAGGGTTTATCTCTGGGGCCAACGTCCTGACTTTC. This chain links TRBV6-1 with TRBJ2-6, with a weak D call TRBD1 (5 bases). Germline CDR1 and CDR2: MNHNS and SASEGT. The CDR3 consists of 18 residues. The V end lost 0 bases, the J end lost 0 bases, and 12 bases lay between the germline ends.

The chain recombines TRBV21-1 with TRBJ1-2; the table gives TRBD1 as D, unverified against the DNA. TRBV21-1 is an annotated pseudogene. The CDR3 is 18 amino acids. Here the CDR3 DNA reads TGTGCCAGCTCCCGTCAGGGACAGGGGGCCCTAACTAACTATGGCTACACCTTC. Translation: CASSRQGQGALTNYGYTF.

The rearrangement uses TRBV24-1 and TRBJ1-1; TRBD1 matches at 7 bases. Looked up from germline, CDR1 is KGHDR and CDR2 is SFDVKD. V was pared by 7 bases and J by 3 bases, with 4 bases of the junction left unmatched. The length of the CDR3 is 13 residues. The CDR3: CATSATGDTEAFF. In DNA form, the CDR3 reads TGTGCCACCAGCGCCACAGGGGACACTGAAGCTTTCTTT.

The chain's CDR3 is CASSERMRSSYEQYF. CDR3 DNA sequence: TGTGCCAGCAGTGAAAGGATGAGGAGCTCCTACGAGCAGTACTTC. The chain has TRBV6-1 and TRBJ2-7; no clear D gene. The CDR3 has 15 amino acids. The V end was cut by 2 bases, the J end by 0 bases, with 11 bases between. Germline V gives CDR1 MNHNS, CDR2 SASEGT.

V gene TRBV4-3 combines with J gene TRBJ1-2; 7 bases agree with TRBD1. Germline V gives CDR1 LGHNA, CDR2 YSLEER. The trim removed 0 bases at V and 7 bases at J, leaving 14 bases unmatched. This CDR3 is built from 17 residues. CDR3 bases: TGCGCCAGCAGCCAAGATTCTGTTGCGGGACAGTTAATTGGCTACACCTTC. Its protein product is CASSQDSVAGQLIGYTF.

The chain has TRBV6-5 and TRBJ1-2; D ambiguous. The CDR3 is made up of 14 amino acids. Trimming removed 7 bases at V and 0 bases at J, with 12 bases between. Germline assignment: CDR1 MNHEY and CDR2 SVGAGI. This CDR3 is CASIPRGTNYGYTF. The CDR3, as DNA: TGTGCCAGCATTCCTCGGGGAACTAACTATGGCTACACCTTC.

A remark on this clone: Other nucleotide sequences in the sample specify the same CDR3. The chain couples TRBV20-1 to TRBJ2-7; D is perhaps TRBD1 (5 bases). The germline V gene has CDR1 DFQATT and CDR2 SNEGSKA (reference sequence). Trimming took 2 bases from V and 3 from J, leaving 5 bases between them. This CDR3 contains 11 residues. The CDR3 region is CSARRGYEQYF. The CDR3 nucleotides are TGCAGTGCTAGAAGGGGCTACGAGCAGTACTTC.

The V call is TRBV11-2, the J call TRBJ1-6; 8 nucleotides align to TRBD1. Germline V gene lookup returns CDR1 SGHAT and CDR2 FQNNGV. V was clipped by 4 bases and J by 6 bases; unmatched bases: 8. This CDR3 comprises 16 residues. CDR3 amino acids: CASSSRTGSFNSPLHF. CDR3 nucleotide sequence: TGTGCCAGCAGCTCCCGGACAGGGAGTTTTAATTCACCCCTCCACTTT. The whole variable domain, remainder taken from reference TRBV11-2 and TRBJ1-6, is EAGVAQSPRYKIIEKRQSVAFWCNPISGHATLYWYQQILGQGPKLLIQFQNNGVVDDSQLPKDRFSAERLKGVDSTLKIQPAKLEDSAVYLCASSSRTGSFNSPLHFGNGTRLTVT.

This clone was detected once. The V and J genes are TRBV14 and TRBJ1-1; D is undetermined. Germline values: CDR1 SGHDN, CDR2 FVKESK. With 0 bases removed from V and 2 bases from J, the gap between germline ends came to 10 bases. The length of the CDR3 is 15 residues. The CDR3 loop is CASSQDSTPNTEAFF. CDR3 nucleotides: TGTGCCAGCAGCCAAGATTCGACTCCTAACACTGAAGCTTTCTTT.